These 8 T cell receptor beta chains were sequenced from one sample in a study of blood T cell repertoires in COVID-19. TCRdb's table, derived via immunoSEQ multiplex PCR, lists solely in-frame clones and lacks some. The sample has over 150,000 clones; around 83% are singletons. Material for sequencing was PBMCs or T cells enriched from blood (not recorded which). The receptors come from a man aged 35 to 55 who had recovered from COVID-19.

The gene calls are TRBV15 and TRBJ1-3; TRBD1 aligns across 8 bases. Losses at the gene ends were 4 bases for V and 9 bases for J; bases not matched to a gene: 11. This CDR3 is 15 amino acids long. The V gene's germline CDR1 is LNHNV and CDR2 YYDKDF (reference sequence). The CDR3 reads CATSKITTGDSTIYF. Written as DNA, the CDR3 is TGTGCCACCAGCAAAATAACGACAGGGGATAGCACCATATATTTT.

This clone has at least ten counts. This sequence joins TRBV19 and TRBJ1-1; 9 bases are shared with TRBD1. The length of the CDR3 is 15 residues. Per germline, CDR1 LNHDA and CDR2 SQIVND (reference sequence). Trimming cost V 7 bases and J 0 bases; bases outside gene matches: 6. In DNA form, the CDR3 reads TGTGCCAGTATCACAGGGGGCCATATGAACACTGAAGCTTTCTTT. It specifies CASITGGHMNTEAFF.

A few counts support this clone. The V gene is TRBV9, the J gene TRBJ1-2; 9 bases line up with TRBD1. V gave up 3 bases and J gave up 5 bases; unmatched junction bases: 8. The CDR3 has 15 amino acids. Germline assignment: CDR1 SGDLS and CDR2 YYNGEE. In nucleotides, the CDR3 is TGTGCCAGCAGCGAAACCGGGACAGGGCTTTATGGCTACACCTTC. Protein sequence: CASSETGTGLYGYTF.

The V gene is TRBV7-9, the J gene TRBJ2-1, with 9 bases fitting TRBD2. CDR1 and CDR2 (germline): SEHNR, FQNEAQ (reference sequence). This CDR3 contains 15 residues. Trimming took 5 bases from V and 7 from J; bases not matched to a gene: 9. CDR3 DNA sequence: TGTGCCAGCAGCCCATCAGCGGGGGGCTATAATGAGCAGTTCTTC. Its translation: CASSPSAGGYNEQFF.

In nucleotides, the CDR3 is TGTGCCACCACGCCGGGACAGAATTCACCCCTCCACTTT. This gives the protein CATTPGQNSPLHF. The chain links TRBV6-5 to TRBJ1-6, with 7 bases fitting TRBD1. The J segment lost 7 bases and the V segment lost 10 bases, leaving 7 bases of the junction unmatched. The germline gives CDR1 MNHEY, CDR2 SVGAGI. The CDR3 is made up of 13 amino acids.

J is TRBJ2-5 and V is TRBV5-1; 7 positions agree with TRBD1. The junction had 7 bases not matched to a gene; V was cut back by 3 bases and J by 5 bases. The CDR3 contains 14 residues. The germline V gene has CDR1 SGHRS and CDR2 YFSETQ. The CDR3 is CASSSERGRETQYF. The DNA of the CDR3 is TGCGCCAGCAGCTCTGAAAGGGGGCGGGAGACCCAGTACTTC. Full variable domain (missing parts from reference TRBV5-1 and TRBJ2-5): KAGVTQTPRYLIKTRGQQVTLSCSPISGHRSVSWYQQTPGQGLQFLFEYFSETQRNKGNFPGRFSGRQFSNSRSEMNVSTLELGDSALYLCASSSERGRETQYFGPGTRLLVL.

The chain joins TRBV11-3 to TRBJ1-6, with D maybe TRBD1 (5 bases). This CDR3 is built from 14 residues. Deletions cut 6 bases from V and 3 bases from J, with 9 bases between. Germline assignment: CDR1 SGHNT and CDR2 YENEEA. In DNA form, the CDR3 reads TGTGCCAGCAGTTCCCAGGGCTATAATTCACCCCTCCACTTT. Its translation is CASSSQGYNSPLHF.

The genes are TRBV5-1 and TRBJ2-3; 10 bases fit TRBD1. The CDR3 sequence is 17 residues long. V shed 4 bases and J 2 bases; nucleotides not matched to a gene: 10. Germline V gene data show CDR1 as SGHRS and CDR2 as YFSETQ. In nucleotides, the CDR3 is TGCGCCAGCAGCGGGGGGACAGGGGCATTCACCACAGATACGCAGTATTTT. Amino acid sequence: CASSGGTGAFTTDTQYF. The full variable domain, completed using reference TRBV5-1 and TRBJ2-3, is KAGVTQTPRYLIKTRGQQVTLSCSPISGHRSVSWYQQTPGQGLQFLFEYFSETQRNKGNFPGRFSGRQFSNSRSEMNVSTLELGDSALYLCASSGGTGAFTTDTQYFGPGTRLTVL.